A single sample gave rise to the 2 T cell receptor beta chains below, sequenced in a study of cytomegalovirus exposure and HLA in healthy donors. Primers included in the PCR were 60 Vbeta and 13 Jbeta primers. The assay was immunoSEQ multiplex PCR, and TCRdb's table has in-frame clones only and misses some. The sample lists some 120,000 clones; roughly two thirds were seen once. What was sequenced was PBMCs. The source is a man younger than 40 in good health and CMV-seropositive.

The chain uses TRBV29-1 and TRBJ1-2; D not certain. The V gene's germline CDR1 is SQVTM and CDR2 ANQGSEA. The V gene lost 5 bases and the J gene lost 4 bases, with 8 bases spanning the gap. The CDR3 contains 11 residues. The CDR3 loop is CSVSSIYGYTF. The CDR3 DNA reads TGCAGCGTTTCATCAATCTATGGCTACACCTTC.

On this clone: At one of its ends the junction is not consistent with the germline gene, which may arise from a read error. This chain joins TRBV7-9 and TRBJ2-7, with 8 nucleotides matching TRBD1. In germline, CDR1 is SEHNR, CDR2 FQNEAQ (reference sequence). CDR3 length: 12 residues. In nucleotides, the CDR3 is TGTTCCAGCAGCTTAGGACAGGGCAAGCAGTACTTC. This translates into CSSSLGQGKQYF.